A selection of T cell receptor beta chains follows, all from one sample in a study of CD8+ T cells in alopecia areata. Assay used: immunoSEQ multiplex PCR; TCRdb lists only in-frame clones, some missing. The sample records around 120,000 clones, about 61% being singletons. The source material was CD4+ T cells sorted from blood. The origin of the receptors is a human donor in good health. Both conserved end residues are trimmed from each CDR3. Each record gives: V gene, CDR3 protein.

v_gene: TRBV29-1
CDR3aa: SVESQSNTEAF

v_gene: TRBV1
CDR3aa: TSSQDEGAVSPLH

v_gene: TRBV27
CDR3aa: ASSLDSRYGEQF

v_gene: TRBV4-1
CDR3aa: ASSQHGEGPGGTF

v_gene: TRBV29-1
CDR3aa: SGGQTGELF

v_gene: TRBV7-6
CDR3aa: ASSSTGATDTQY

v_gene: TRBV30
CDR3aa: AWSGTYEQY

v_gene: TRBV23-1
CDR3aa: ASSPRDSGYT

v_gene: TRBV5-4
CDR3aa: ASSLGAGARSYNEQF

v_gene: TRBV7-2
CDR3aa: ASSSGGAYSNQPQH

v_gene: TRBV23-1
CDR3aa: ASSQSSRDHQPQH

v_gene: TRBV2
CDR3aa: ASSPDGLNEQF

v_gene: TRBV28
CDR3aa: ASSSSSPDTQY

v_gene: TRBV5-6
CDR3aa: ASSLWGTSDRNEQF

v_gene: TRBV6-5
CDR3aa: ASSYHREGNYGYT

v_gene: TRBV7-2
CDR3aa: ASSRGGTSGPKEEQF

v_gene: TRBV29-1
CDR3aa: SVQGRYGYT

v_gene: TRBV29-1
CDR3aa: SVSYQETQY

v_gene: TRBV30
CDR3aa: AWNTRLEGHEQY

v_gene: TRBV27
CDR3aa: ASRSWDSPLH

v_gene: TRBV9
CDR3aa: ASSVPSTGSYNSPLH

v_gene: TRBV5-1
CDR3aa: ASCEGRPNEQF

v_gene: TRBV6-5
CDR3aa: ASSQGSHSNQPQH

v_gene: TRBV6-5
CDR3aa: ASSSRGNTEAF

v_gene: TRBV9
CDR3aa: ASSVDMYTGELF

v_gene: TRBV29-1
CDR3aa: SVSTGTNTEAF

v_gene: TRBV7-2
CDR3aa: ASSAASGGARDTQY

v_gene: TRBV5-1
CDR3aa: ASSGGGAETQY

v_gene: TRBV4-1
CDR3aa: ASSPPDRVDTEAF

v_gene: TRBV14
CDR3aa: ASSPGQGSTYEQY

v_gene: TRBV5-1
CDR3aa: ASSREQSYEQY

v_gene: TRBV7-6
CDR3aa: ASSLGSNTGELF

v_gene: TRBV5-1
CDR3aa: ASSLGDRIMAQY

v_gene: TRBV5-4
CDR3aa: ASSLALTAEANYGYT

v_gene: TRBV5-1
CDR3aa: ASSPGQGETQY

v_gene: TRBV2
CDR3aa: VGRGFSVGARDTQY

v_gene: TRBV6-5
CDR3aa: ASRPSGGVSYEQY

v_gene: TRBV29-1
CDR3aa: SVEGGSRAEAF

v_gene: TRBV29-1
CDR3aa: SVADSEAF

v_gene: TRBV7-2
CDR3aa: ASARSSVENEQF

v_gene: TRBV5-1
CDR3aa: ASSLESPGANVLT

v_gene: TRBV4-1
CDR3aa: ASPLETEAF

v_gene: TRBV29-1
CDR3aa: SVAYGGFSYEQY

v_gene: TRBV7-9
CDR3aa: ASHQGPATDTQY

v_gene: TRBV2
CDR3aa: ASSGYNEQF

v_gene: TRBV7-2
CDR3aa: ASRAGGRYDSPLH

v_gene: TRBV19
CDR3aa: ASRVAGGLYNEQF

v_gene: TRBV29-1
CDR3aa: SVTPPGHPSDEQF

v_gene: TRBV10-3
CDR3aa: AISPGSDTNEKLF

v_gene: TRBV7-2
CDR3aa: ASSLFAGGQDTQY

v_gene: TRBV30
CDR3aa: AWSAPKSTGELF

v_gene: TRBV23-1
CDR3aa: ASSQGGEPRANVLT